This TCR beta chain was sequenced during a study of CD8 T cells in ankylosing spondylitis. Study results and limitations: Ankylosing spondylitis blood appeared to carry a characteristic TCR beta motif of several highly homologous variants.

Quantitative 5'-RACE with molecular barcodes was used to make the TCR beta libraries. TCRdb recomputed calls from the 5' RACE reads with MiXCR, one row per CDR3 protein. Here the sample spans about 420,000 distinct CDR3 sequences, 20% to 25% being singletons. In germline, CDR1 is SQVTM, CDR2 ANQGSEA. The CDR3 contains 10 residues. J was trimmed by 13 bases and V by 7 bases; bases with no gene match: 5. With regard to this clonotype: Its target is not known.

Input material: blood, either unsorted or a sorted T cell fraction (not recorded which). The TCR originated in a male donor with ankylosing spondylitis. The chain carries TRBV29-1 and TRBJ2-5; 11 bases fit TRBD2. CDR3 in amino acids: CSGSGRGLYF. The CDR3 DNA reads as TGCAGCGGTAGCGGGAGGGGTTTGTACTTC.